The text below deals with one TCR beta chain. Its antigen target is currently unknown. Base-call qualities are not available, and no considerably larger clone is one nucleotide away. CDR3 length: 13 amino acids, cysteine to phenylalanine. The sequence is cut down to CDR3 DNA, 39 bases in frame from base 1. For CDR1 and CDR2, the germline V gene (reference sequence) lists MNHNY and SVGAGI. Trimming takes 8 bases off V and 1 base off J; junction bases not matched to a gene: 3. The data stem from a study of T cells after yellow fever vaccination (dated by TCRdb to about 2019). The study in broad terms: Libraries from fractions with low cell numbers were prepared with the SMART-Seq v4 Ultra Low Input RNA kit. Blood was collected at multiple timepoints before and after primary and secondary immunization, and bulk PBMC replicates and cell subsets were isolated. Two healthy male donors, one aged 18 to 30 and one aged 30 to 40 years, were included in the cohort. To follow T-cell clones before and after both primary and booster YFV17D yellow fever vaccination, bulk TCR alpha and beta repertoires underwent longitudinal sequencing. The research as a whole found: The study included only a couple of donors, which limits how far the findings can be generalized. The secondary T-cell response was found to be weaker but faster than the primary response, with a peak reached on day 5 rather than on day 15. A small fraction of clonotypes appeared in both the CD4 and CD8 compartments, likely as a result of convergent recombination. FACS-sorted repertoires could contain abundant contaminating clonotypes from the bulk population, so computational filtering was required. After the booster, most clones that had expanded after primary vaccination were detected again (approximately 95% of CD4 and around 88% of CD8), suggesting broad maintenance of memory.

The treatment or condition label corresponds to: live attenuated yellow fever vaccine strain. At each blood-draw timepoint, two biological replicates of bulk PBMCs were obtained. A standard Ficoll-Paque protocol was used to isolate PBMCs from peripheral blood. RNA was extracted with TriZol from bulk PBMCs, CD4 and CD8 fractions, and dextramer-positive and dextramer-negative fractions. TCR cDNA was synthesized by 5'RACE template switching, through which a universal primer site and unique molecular identifiers were introduced. Priming for cDNA synthesis came from both the TCR alpha and TCR beta constant segments. Two PCR steps were used to amplify libraries, with sample barcodes and sequencing adapters being added in the second step. Sequencing of libraries was performed on Illumina HiSeq 2500 (2x100 bp) or NovaSeq (2x150 bp). The study's processing was this. Reads were demultiplexed and collapsed into UMI consensus sequences with MIGEC, and V(D)J alignment was performed with MiXCR. Using edgeR on replicate PBMC samples, clonotypes were called vaccine-responding if FDR was below 0.01 and the log2 fold change was above 5 up to day 15. Each bulk clonotype received a CD4 or CD8 identity based on whether the sequenced CD4 or CD8 repertoire contained that clonotype at higher abundance. TCRdb reanalyzed the raw reads on its own, using fastp at Q25 for trimming and MiXCR for clone calling, and kept in-frame beta chains. Records with the same CDR3 protein are collapsed into one entry carrying the most frequent genes and DNA. TCRdb assigned the V and J calls; the authors' analysis was not used. The sample contains just under 600,000 distinct CDR3 sequences, roughly 14% of them found a single time. The leading ten clones occupy around an eighth of the sample.

The chain is assembled from TRBV6-6 and TRBJ1-1; a stretch of 8 junction bases matches TRBD1. The specimen was PBMCs, collected on the day of the yellow fever booster vaccination. The sequence was obtained from a man aged 25 to 40 who received the YFV17D yellow fever vaccine. The CDR3 amino acid sequence is: CASFDRGNTEAFF. The DNA sequence is TGTGCCAGCTTTGACAGGGGGAACACTGAAGCTTTCTTT.